This record covers a single T cell receptor (beta chain). These data belong to a study of T cell changes during pregnancy in multiple sclerosis. Germline V lookup: CDR1 SGHTA, CDR2 FQGTGA. The CDR3 is made up of 15 amino acids. Trimming cost V 5 bases and J 1 base, with 14 bases left between them. TCRdb keeps only in-frame clones here, not all; method: immunoSEQ multiplex PCR. The table has 90,000 to 100,000 clones, about 90% seen once; the top ten hold approximately 2.4%. The starting material was peripheral blood, obtained after pregnancy. This clonotype was obtained from a female donor in good health, enrolled as a control in a pregnancy study. J is TRBJ1-1 and V is TRBV7-3, with TRBD1 as a possible D gene (5 bases). CDR3 in amino acids: CASSLRRQQNTEAFF. The CDR3 bases are TGTGCCAGCAGCCTAAGGAGACAGCAGAACACTGAAGCTTTCTTT.